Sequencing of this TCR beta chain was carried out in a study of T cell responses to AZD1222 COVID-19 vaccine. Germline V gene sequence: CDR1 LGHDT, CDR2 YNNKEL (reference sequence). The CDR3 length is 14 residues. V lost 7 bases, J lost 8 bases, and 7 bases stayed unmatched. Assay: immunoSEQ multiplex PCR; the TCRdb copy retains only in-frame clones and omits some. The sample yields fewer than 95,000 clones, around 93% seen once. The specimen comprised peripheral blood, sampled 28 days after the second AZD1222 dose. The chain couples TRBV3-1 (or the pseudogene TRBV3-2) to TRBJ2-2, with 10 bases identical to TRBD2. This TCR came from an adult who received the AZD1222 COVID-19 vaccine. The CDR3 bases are TGTGCCAGCAACCCAAGGGGACTAGCGGGGGAGCTGTTTTTT. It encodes CASNPRGLAGELFF.